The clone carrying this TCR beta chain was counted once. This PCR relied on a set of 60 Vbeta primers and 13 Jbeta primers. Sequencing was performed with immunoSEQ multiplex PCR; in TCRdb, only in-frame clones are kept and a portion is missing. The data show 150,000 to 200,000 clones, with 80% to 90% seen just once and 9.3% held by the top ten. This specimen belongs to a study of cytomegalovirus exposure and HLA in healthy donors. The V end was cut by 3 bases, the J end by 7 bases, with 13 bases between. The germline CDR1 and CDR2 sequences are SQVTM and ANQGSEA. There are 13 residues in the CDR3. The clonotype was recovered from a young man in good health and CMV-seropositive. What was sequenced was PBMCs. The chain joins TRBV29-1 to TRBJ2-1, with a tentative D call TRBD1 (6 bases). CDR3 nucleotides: TGCAGCGTTGAGGTCACGGACAGTAATGAGCAGTTCTTC. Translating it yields CSVEVTDSNEQFF.